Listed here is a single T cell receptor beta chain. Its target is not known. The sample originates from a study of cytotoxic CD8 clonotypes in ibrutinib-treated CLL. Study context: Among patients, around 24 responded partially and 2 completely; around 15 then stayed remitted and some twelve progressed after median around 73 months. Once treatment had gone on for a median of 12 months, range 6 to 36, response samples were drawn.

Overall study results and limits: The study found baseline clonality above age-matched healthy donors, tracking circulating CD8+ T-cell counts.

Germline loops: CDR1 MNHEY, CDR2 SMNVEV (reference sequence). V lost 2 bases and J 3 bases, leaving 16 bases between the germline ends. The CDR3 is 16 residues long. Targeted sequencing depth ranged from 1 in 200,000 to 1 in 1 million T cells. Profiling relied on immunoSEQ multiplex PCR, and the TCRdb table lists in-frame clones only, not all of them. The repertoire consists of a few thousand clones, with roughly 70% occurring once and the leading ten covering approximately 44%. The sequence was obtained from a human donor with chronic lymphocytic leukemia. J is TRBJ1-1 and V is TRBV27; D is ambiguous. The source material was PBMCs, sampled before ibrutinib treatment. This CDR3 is CASSLGSRPGYTEAFF. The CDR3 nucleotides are TGTGCCAGCAGTTTAGGTTCAAGGCCGGGATACACTGAAGCTTTCTTT.